The rows below give T cell receptor beta chains drawn from one sample of a study of T cells expressing NK-cell markers. TCRdb reanalyzed the 5' RACE reads and collapses them to one entry per CDR3 protein, without DNA. The listing records about 160,000 distinct CDR3 sequences. Sequencing was done on a sample of blood T cells: a sorted CD56 or NKG2C T cell subset, CD4+ or CD8+ T cells, or bulk PBMC T cells (not recorded which). The receptors were sampled from a woman between 18 and 69 years old in good health. CDR3s include the opening cysteine and the closing phenylalanine or tryptophan. The order of the fields is V gene, J gene, CDR3 protein.

>TRBV12-3/TRBV12-4|TRBJ2-7
CASSSGLAGEGLYF
>TRBV4-1|TRBJ2-1
CASNSGRERDNNEQFF
>TRBV4-1|TRBJ1-4
CASSQDRGQEKLFF
>TRBV5-1|TRBJ2-3
CASSNPQRETDTQYF
>TRBV5-1|TRBJ2-1
CASSVGYSGGRYNEQFF
>TRBV2|TRBJ2-3
CASRAGLAGETDTQYF
>TRBV4-1|TRBJ1-2
CASSLGQVEVGYTF
>TRBV29-1|TRBJ2-2
CSVRTGPNTGELFF
>TRBV6-5|TRBJ2-7
CASSFRDGRYEQYF
>TRBV5-1|TRBJ2-7
CASSFNDYYEQYF
>TRBV7-2|TRBJ2-1
CASSSRLSSYNEQFF
>TRBV5-6|TRBJ2-3
CASSLLTSGRRNTDTQYF
>TRBV10-3|TRBJ2-5
CAIGQEETQYF
>TRBV29-1|TRBJ2-3
CSVSLAALTDTQYF
>TRBV6-1|TRBJ2-2
CASSSGRSTGELFF
>TRBV20-1|TRBJ2-1
CSALGGRVEQFF
>TRBV20-1|TRBJ2-3
CSASSRSDTQYF
>TRBV11-2|TRBJ2-2
CASSLDVEGRLFF
>TRBV5-1|TRBJ2-5
CASSDPQGAYTQYF
>TRBV3-1|TRBJ2-2
CASSQPSLLPTGELFF
>TRBV27|TRBJ2-1
CASTARGNEQFF
>TRBV5-6|TRBJ2-5
CASSRSGETQYF
>TRBV12-5|TRBJ2-1
CASGFSGRASNEQFF
>TRBV27|TRBJ2-2
CASSPSPGGTGELFF
>TRBV11-2|TRBJ1-6
CASGGQPNSPLHF
>TRBV5-5|TRBJ2-3
CASSTTGQPTDTQYF
>TRBV9|TRBJ2-1
CASSVTSGGYNEQFF
>TRBV3-1|TRBJ2-2
CASSLPGGRNTGELFF
>TRBV9|TRBJ2-2
CASSHAGNGELFF
>TRBV20-1|TRBJ1-3
CSARDLGQGTGNTIYF
>TRBV28|TRBJ2-3
CASMRGRAGGDTQYF
>TRBV11-2|TRBJ2-7
CASSRGTSGRFPHEQYF
>TRBV20-1|TRBJ2-2
CSARDHLLAGVDTGELFF
>TRBV7-9|TRBJ1-1
CASSLAGVGDTEAFF
>TRBV20-1|TRBJ2-2
CSARDPGGSTGELFF
>TRBV28|TRBJ2-5
CASSLRGLAGEETQYF
>TRBV29-1|TRBJ2-7
CSVMKGALSGHEQYF
>TRBV7-2|TRBJ2-5
CASSSQGGQETQYF
>TRBV5-1|TRBJ2-1
CASSSRTLEQFF
>TRBV5-1|TRBJ2-5
CASSLEGARGRGETQYF
>TRBV6-1|TRBJ1-5
CASSATPSNQPQHF
>TRBV7-2|TRBJ2-2
CASSLTGATNTGELFF
>TRBV7-3|TRBJ2-2
CASTLDSGITGELFF